What follows describes a single T cell receptor (beta chain). Its antigen is still unknown. Healthy bone marrow donors made up the donors. This entry comes from a study of cytomegalovirus exposure and HLA in healthy donors. Primers included in the PCR were 60 Vbeta and 13 Jbeta primers. The method was immunoSEQ multiplex PCR; TCRdb's version includes in-frame clones alone and lacks a portion of them. This table holds roughly 88,000 clones, just under 70% found once. Study observations and caveats: In presence/absence analyses, roughly uniform sequencing depth across donors was assumed.

From germline, CDR1 is SGHAT and CDR2 FQNNGV. The CDR3 totals 16 residues. V lost 3 bases, J lost 0 bases, and 12 bases lay in between. This TCR derives from a man aged 50 to 60 in good health and CMV-seronegative. The sample comprised PBMCs. This sequence joins TRBV11-2 and TRBJ2-1, with D possibly TRBD2 on 5 matching bases. CDR3 sequence (DNA): TGTGCCAGCAGCTTTTCCAGCGGTAGCTCCTACAATGAGCAGTTCTTC. Translation gives CASSFSSGSSYNEQFF.